These 21 T cell receptor beta chains originate from one sample sequenced in a study of T cell repertoires in cytomegalovirus infection. Their recognized antigens are unknown. TCRdb independently ran MiXCR on the reads; one entry per CDR3 protein. The table lists 50,000 or so distinct CDR3 sequences, roughly 20% of them singletons, with around 18% in the top ten. The specimen sequenced was PBMCs, sequenced either directly or after in vitro stimulation (not recorded which). The receptor set was obtained from a human donor in good health (CMV status not recorded). Some clones in this sample may be carry-over from other donors' samples.

A few counts support this clonotype. The chain links TRBV29-1 to TRBJ2-5; no clear D gene. This CDR3 spans 12 amino acids. The V gene's germline CDR1 is SQVTM and CDR2 ANQGSEA. V lost 2 bases and J lost 4, with 8 bases in between. CDR3 amino acids: CSVESGSETQYF. The CDR3 bases are TGCAGCGTTGAATCAGGCTCAGAGACCCAGTACTTC.

This clonotype has just a few counts. J is TRBJ2-1 and V is TRBV14, with 7 bases matching TRBD1. The J segment lost 0 bases and the V segment lost 4 bases, leaving 3 bases of the junction unmatched. CDR3 length: 15 amino acids. From germline, CDR1 is SGHDN and CDR2 FVKESK. The CDR3 bases are TGTGCCAGCAGCCCGGGACAGAGCTCCTACAATGAGCAGTTCTTC. Translating it yields CASSPGQSSYNEQFF.

This clonotype was seen many times. The chain is built from TRBV11-2 and TRBJ1-2; unclear D gene. V was cut by 4 bases and J by 5 bases, with 20 bases left in between. Germline V CDR1 and CDR2: SGHAT, FQNNGV. This CDR3 is built from 16 residues. CDR3 bases: TGTGCCAGCAGCTCCGACCAGAAAACAGAGCAATATGGCTACACCTTC. The encoded protein is CASSSDQKTEQYGYTF.

J is TRBJ1-5 and V is TRBV19; TRBD1 matches 7 bases. This CDR3 is 16 amino acids long. Germline loops: CDR1 LNHDA, CDR2 SQIVND (reference sequence). Germline trimming cut 5 bases from V and 5 bases from J; bases unmatched to any gene: 12. The CDR3 nucleotides are TGTGCCAGTAGTTTACTCCAGGCAGGGGGGGATCAGCCCCAGCATTTT. Encoded protein: CASSLLQAGGDQPQHF.

This clonotype was counted at least ten times. This chain connects TRBV10-3 to TRBJ2-5, with D uncertain. The CDR3 consists of 12 residues. Between the trimmed V and J ends, which lost 0 bases and 5 bases, there was a span of 4 bases. The V gene's germline CDR1 is ENHRY and CDR2 SYGVKD. In DNA, the CDR3 is TGTGCCATCAGTGAGTCTCGGGAGACCCAGTACTTC. Its protein product is CAISESRETQYF.

This clonotype was seen at least ten times. The chain joins TRBV7-8 to TRBJ2-7; D unresolved. Germline V gene data show CDR1 as SGHVS and CDR2 as FQNEAQ. V was clipped by 2 bases and J by 10 bases, with 15 bases between them. The CDR3 contains 13 residues. The CDR3 sequence: CASSLRSLTEQYF. Written as DNA, the CDR3 is TGTGCCAGCAGCTTACGTAGCCTGACGGAACAGTACTTC.

This clonotype was observed a handful of times. The J gene is TRBJ2-1, the V gene TRBV12-3 or TRBV12-4, with D uncertain. The CDR3 is 12 amino acids. V lost 3 bases, J lost 8 bases, and 8 bases lay in between. The CDR3 loop reads CASSFLSYEQFF. DNA for the CDR3: TGTGCCAGCAGTTTCCTATCTTATGAGCAGTTCTTC.

Many counts were recorded for this clonotype. This sequence joins TRBV2 and TRBJ1-3; D unclear. Trimming took off 1 base at V and 0 bases at J, with 7 bases between the two ends. This CDR3 region has 15 residues. Germline lookup yields CDR1 SNHLY and CDR2 FYNNEI. CDR3 amino acids: CASSEGERSGNTIYF. CDR3 nucleotide sequence: TGTGCCAGCAGTGAAGGGGAGCGCTCTGGAAACACCATATATTTT.

Ten or more counts support this clonotype. The J gene is TRBJ1-5, the V gene TRBV7-2; D is perhaps TRBD1 (5 bases). Germline V gives CDR1 SGHTA, CDR2 FQGNSA. This CDR3 is 15 amino acids long. V was pared by 5 bases and J by 3 bases, with 14 bases between. The CDR3 sequence is CASSARGTHNQPQHF. CDR3 sequence (DNA): TGTGCCAGCAGCGCGCGGGGGACTCACAATCAGCCCCAGCATTTT. Supplemented by reference TRBV7-2 and TRBJ1-5, the full variable domain reads GAGVSQSPSNKVTEKGKDVELRCDPISGHTALYWYRQSLGQGLEFLIYFQGNSAPDKSGLPSDRFSAERTGGSVSTLTIQRTQQEDSAVYLCASSARGTHNQPQHFGDGTRLSIL.

V and J are TRBV4-1 and TRBJ2-7; 8 positions match TRBD2. The CDR3 is 16 amino acids. Germline values: CDR1 MGHRA, CDR2 YSYEKL. Losses at the gene ends were 3 bases for V and 1 base for J; bases not matched to a gene: 8. CDR3 coding DNA: TGCGCCAGCAGCCAGGAGAGCGGGAGAGGATCCTACGAGCAGTACTTC. Its translation: CASSQESGRGSYEQYF.

V gene TRBV3-1 combines with J gene TRBJ2-1; 9 nucleotides line up with TRBD1. V shed 4 bases, J shed 9 bases, and the junction held 10 bases outside the gene matches. The length of the CDR3 is 15 residues. The germline V gene has CDR1 LGHDT and CDR2 YNNKEL (reference sequence). CDR3 loop: CASSPGQGNLGEQFF. DNA of the CDR3: TGTGCCAGCAGCCCCGGACAGGGGAATTTGGGTGAGCAGTTCTTC.

The chain couples TRBV5-4 to TRBJ2-3; 10 bases fit TRBD2. Germline lookup yields CDR1 SGHNT and CDR2 YYREEE (reference sequence). J lost 5 bases, V lost 3 bases, and 9 bases had no gene match. There are 16 residues in the CDR3. CDR3 bases: TGTGCCAGCAGCTCCCGGCAGGGACTAGCGCTAGATACGCAGTATTTT. The encoded protein is CASSSRQGLALDTQYF.

This clonotype was picked up a small number of times. J is TRBJ2-2 and V is TRBV27, with D possibly matching TRBD1 (6 bases). CDR1 and CDR2 (germline): MNHEY, SMNVEV (reference sequence). The CDR3 has 13 amino acids. Trimming left V 6 bases short and J 5 bases short, with 10 bases between. CDR3 protein: CASRLQGTGELFF. CDR3 in DNA: TGTGCCAGCAGATTACAGGGTACCGGGGAGCTGTTTTTT.

This clonotype came up many times. The chain recombines TRBV28 with TRBJ1-2; TRBD1 might be the D (6 bases). Germline CDR1 is MDHEN and CDR2 is SYDVKM. The V gene lost 9 bases and the J gene lost 5 bases, with 13 bases spanning the gap. This CDR3 has 12 residues. The chain's CDR3 is CASTWGRYGYTF. CDR3 in DNA: TGTGCCAGTACCTGGGGGCGGTATGGCTACACCTTC.

This clonotype was seen more than once but under ten times. The chain recombines TRBV6-1 with TRBJ1-1, with TRBD1 matching 9 bases. Germline V gene data show CDR1 as MNHNS and CDR2 as SASEGT. Losses at the gene ends were 6 bases for V and 1 base for J; bases not matched to a gene: 3. This CDR3 is built from 14 residues. CDR3 protein: CASRLGQGNTEAFF. CDR3 nucleotide sequence: TGTGCCAGCAGGTTGGGACAGGGGAACACTGAAGCTTTCTTT.

This clonotype was counted only a few times. The CDR3 coding sequence is TGTGCCAGCAGCTTACGGTCCAGGGGTATCGAAGAGACCCAGTACTTC. Amino acids: CASSLRSRGIEETQYF. The chain combines TRBV11-1 with TRBJ2-5; D may be TRBD1 (6 bases). The CDR3 consists of 16 residues. Trimming removed 2 bases at V and 3 bases at J, with 16 bases between. The germline V gene encodes CDR1 SGHAT and CDR2 FQDESV (reference sequence).

This chain connects TRBV7-2 to TRBJ2-1, with 10 bases identical to TRBD1. Germline CDR1 reads SGHTA; CDR2 reads FQGNSA. This CDR3 region has 15 residues. The J segment lost 4 bases and the V segment lost 7 bases, leaving 7 bases of the junction unmatched. The CDR3, as DNA: TGTGCCAGCACCGACGACAGGGGGCGTTACAATGAGCAGTTCTTC. Amino acids: CASTDDRGRYNEQFF. The entire variable domain, with the rest obtained from reference TRBV7-2 and TRBJ2-1, is as follows: GAGVSQSPSNKVTEKGKDVELRCDPISGHTALYWYRQSLGQGLEFLIYFQGNSAPDKSGLPSDRFSAERTGGSVSTLTIQRTQQEDSAVYLCASTDDRGRYNEQFFGPGTRLTVL.

V and J are TRBV14 and TRBJ2-1; 10 bases align to TRBD2. Germline CDR1 is SGHDN and CDR2 is FVKESK. This CDR3 comprises 16 residues. The V gene end was trimmed by 1 base and the J gene end by 8 bases; junction bases not matched to a gene: 8. The CDR3 bases are TGTGCCAGCAGCCAAGTCGAAGCGGGAGGGCCGCATGAGCAGTTCTTC. Translated, it gives CASSQVEAGGPHEQFF.

This clonotype was recorded many times. CDR3: CASSPWTSVTYEQYF. CDR3 DNA sequence: TGTGCCAGCAGCCCATGGACTAGCGTGACCTACGAGCAGTACTTC. This chain joins TRBV12-3 or TRBV12-4 and TRBJ2-7; 9 bases agree with TRBD2. The CDR3 runs 15 residues. V was pared by 6 bases and J by 2 bases, with 8 bases of the junction left unmatched.

This clonotype was counted ten times or more. The chain is built from TRBV12-3 or TRBV12-4 and TRBJ1-5; D unclear. The CDR3 loop spans 14 amino acids. Between the trimmed V and J ends, which lost 3 bases and 3 bases, there was a span of 9 bases. CDR3 coding DNA: TGTGCCAGCAGTTTGAGGCACACCAATCAGCCCCAGCATTTT. Protein: CASSLRHTNQPQHF.

This clonotype was detected many times. The genes are TRBV7-6 and TRBJ2-2; TRBD2 matches 8 bases. Germline trimming cut 3 bases from V and 1 base from J; bases unmatched to any gene: 1. CDR1 and CDR2 from the germline V gene are SGHVS and FNYEAQ. The CDR3 is made up of 15 amino acids. CDR3 DNA sequence: TGTGCCAGCAGCTTCGGGGGGGGGAACACCGGGGAGCTGTTTTTT. Its translation: CASSFGGGNTGELFF.